The clone carrying this T cell receptor beta chain was recorded a few times. Its matching antigen is unknown. The sample comes from a study of T-cell memory formation after mild COVID-19. At the level of the study: Most TCR clusters belonged to a single donor. Findings of the study overall: There were some responding clones in pre-infection memory, which suggested that cross-reactive memory had joined.

CDR3 length: 15 amino acids. Trimming took off 3 bases at V and 6 bases at J, with 15 bases between the two ends. TCRdb re-analysed the 5' RACE reads in MiXCR, keeping a single row per CDR3 protein. Of 470,000 or so distinct CDR3 sequences in the sample, 20% were seen once. Material for sequencing was PBMCs or a T cell subset sorted from them (not recorded which). The clonotype was recovered from an adult woman who had mild COVID-19 (a few samples of this study predate the infection). Cell type and time point are not known. V gene TRBV12-3 or TRBV12-4 combines with J gene TRBJ1-5; D remains unclear. The CDR3 reads CASSFAGRWGQPQHF. CDR3 nucleotide sequence: TGTGCCAGCAGTTTTGCAGGCAGATGGGGTCAGCCCCAGCATTTT.